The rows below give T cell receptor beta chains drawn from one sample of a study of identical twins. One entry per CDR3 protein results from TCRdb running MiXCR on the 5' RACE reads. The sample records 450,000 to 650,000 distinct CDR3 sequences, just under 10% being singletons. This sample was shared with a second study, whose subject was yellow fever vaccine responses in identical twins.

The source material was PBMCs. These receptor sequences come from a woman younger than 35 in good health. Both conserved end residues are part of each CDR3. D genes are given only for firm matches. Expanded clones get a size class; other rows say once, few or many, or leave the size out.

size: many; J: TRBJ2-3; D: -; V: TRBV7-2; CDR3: CASSLATAPSTDTQYF; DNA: TGTGCCAGCAGCTTAGCCACAGCCCCTAGCACAGATACGCAGTATTTT
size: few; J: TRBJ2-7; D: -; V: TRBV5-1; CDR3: CASSSLGGLAGGSYEQYF; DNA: TGCGCCAGCAGCTCCCTAGGAGGACTAGCAGGGGGCTCCTACGAGCAGTACTTC
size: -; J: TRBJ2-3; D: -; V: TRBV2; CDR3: CASMGGSYDTQYF; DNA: TGTGCCAGCATGGGGGGTAGCTACGATACGCAGTATTTT
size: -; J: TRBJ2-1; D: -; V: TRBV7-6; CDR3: CASSLLQGIYNEQFF; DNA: TGTGCCAGCAGCTTACTCCAGGGGATTTACAATGAGCAGTTCTTC
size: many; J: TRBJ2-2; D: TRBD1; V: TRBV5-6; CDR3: CASSFGQGTGELFF; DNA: TGTGCCAGCAGCTTCGGACAGGGGACCGGGGAGCTGTTTTTT
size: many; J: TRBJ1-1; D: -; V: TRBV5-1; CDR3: CASSFSTLNTEAFF; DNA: TGCGCCAGCAGCTTCTCGACCCTGAACACTGAAGCTTTCTTT
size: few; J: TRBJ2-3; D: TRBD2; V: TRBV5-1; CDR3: CASTNPGLAGPLADTQYF; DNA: TGCGCCAGCACAAACCCGGGACTAGCGGGGCCGTTGGCAGATACGCAGTATTTT
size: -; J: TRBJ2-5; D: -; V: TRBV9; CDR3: CASSVGANQVETQYF; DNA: TGTGCCAGCAGCGTAGGTGCCAACCAGGTAGAGACCCAGTACTTC
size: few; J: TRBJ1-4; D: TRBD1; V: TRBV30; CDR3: CAWRQGKAEKLFF; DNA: TGTGCCTGGAGACAGGGGAAGGCTGAAAAACTGTTTTTT
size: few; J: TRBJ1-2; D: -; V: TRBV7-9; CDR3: CASSSWGEWNEGYTF; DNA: TGTGCCAGCAGCTCATGGGGGGAGTGGAACGAAGGCTACACCTTC
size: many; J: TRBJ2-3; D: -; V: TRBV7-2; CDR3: CASSLGRGADTQYF; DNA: TGTGCCAGCAGCTTAGGAAGGGGGGCAGATACGCAGTATTTT
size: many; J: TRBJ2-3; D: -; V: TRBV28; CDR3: CASRRGPVSTDTQYF; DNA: TGTGCCAGCAGACGAGGGCCAGTCAGCACAGATACGCAGTATTTT
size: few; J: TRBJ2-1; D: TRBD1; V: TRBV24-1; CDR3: CATSDPGTGTYNEQFF; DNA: TGTGCCACCAGTGACCCCGGGACAGGGACCTACAATGAGCAGTTCTTC
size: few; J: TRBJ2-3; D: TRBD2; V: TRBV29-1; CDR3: CSVEGTSGGSTDTQYF; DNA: TGCAGCGTGGAGGGGACTAGCGGGGGGAGCACAGATACGCAGTATTTT
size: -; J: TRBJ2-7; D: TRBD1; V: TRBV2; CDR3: CASSEDRLLYEQYF; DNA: TGTGCCAGCAGTGAGGACAGGCTACTCTACGAGCAGTACTTC
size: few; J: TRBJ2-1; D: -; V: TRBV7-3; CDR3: CASSFGAGYNEQFF; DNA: TGTGCCAGCAGCTTCGGAGCGGGTTACAATGAGCAGTTCTTC
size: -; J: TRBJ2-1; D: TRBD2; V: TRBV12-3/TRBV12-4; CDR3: CASSWGLAGGIYNEQFF; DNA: TGTGCCAGCAGTTGGGGACTAGCGGGAGGGATCTACAATGAGCAGTTCTTC
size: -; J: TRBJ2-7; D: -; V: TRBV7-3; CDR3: CASSPGPGPAYEQYF; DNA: TGTGCCAGCAGCCCAGGACCGGGACCCGCCTACGAGCAGTACTTC
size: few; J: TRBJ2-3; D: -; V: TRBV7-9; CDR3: CASRPGDGDTDTQYF; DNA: TGTGCCAGCAGACCAGGGGATGGGGACACAGATACGCAGTATTTT
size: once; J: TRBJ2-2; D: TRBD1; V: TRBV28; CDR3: CPRGKEGQGPNTGELFF; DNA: TGTCCCCGTGGAAAGGAGGGACAGGGTCCTAACACCGGGGAGCTGTTTTTT
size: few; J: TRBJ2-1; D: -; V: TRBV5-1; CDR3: CASSLEDPSYNEQFF; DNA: TGCGCCAGCAGCTTAGAGGACCCCTCCTACAATGAGCAGTTCTTC
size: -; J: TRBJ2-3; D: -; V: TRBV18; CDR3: CASSPPKRDTDTQYF; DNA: TGTGCCAGCTCACCACCGAAACGGGACACAGATACGCAGTATTTT
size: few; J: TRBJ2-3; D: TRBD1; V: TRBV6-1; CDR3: CASSEDRGTDTQYF; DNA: TGTGCCAGCAGTGAAGACAGGGGAACAGATACGCAGTATTTT
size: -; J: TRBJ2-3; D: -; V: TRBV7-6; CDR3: CASSRLTGSTDTQYF; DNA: TGTGCCAGCAGTCGTTTAACAGGGAGCACAGATACGCAGTATTTT
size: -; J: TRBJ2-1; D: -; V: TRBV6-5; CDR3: CASSYSRYLNEQFF; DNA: TGTGCCAGCAGTTACTCCCGTTATTTGAATGAGCAGTTCTTC
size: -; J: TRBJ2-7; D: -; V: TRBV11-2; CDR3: CASRHNLMSSYEQYF; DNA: TGTGCCAGCAGGCACAATCTGATGAGCTCCTACGAGCAGTACTTC
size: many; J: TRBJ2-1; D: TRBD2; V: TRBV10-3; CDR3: CAIRGTSGVGLDEQFF; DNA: TGTGCCATCAGGGGGACTAGCGGGGTAGGATTGGATGAGCAGTTCTTC
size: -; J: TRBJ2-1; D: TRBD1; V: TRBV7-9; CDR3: CASSSTGGRLDEQFF; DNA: TGTGCCAGCAGCTCTACAGGGGGCAGATTGGATGAGCAGTTCTTC
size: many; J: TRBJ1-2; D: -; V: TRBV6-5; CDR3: CASSSPSDSLGFGYTF; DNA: TGTGCCAGCAGTTCTCCCTCGGACAGCCTAGGATTCGGCTACACCTTC
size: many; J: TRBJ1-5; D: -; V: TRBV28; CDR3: CASTTMGEAHQPQHF; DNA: TGTGCCAGCACAACAATGGGGGAGGCTCATCAGCCCCAGCATTTT
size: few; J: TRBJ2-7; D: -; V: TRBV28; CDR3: CASASHSQSSYEQYF; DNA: TGTGCCAGCGCCAGTCACAGCCAGAGCTCCTACGAGCAGTACTTC
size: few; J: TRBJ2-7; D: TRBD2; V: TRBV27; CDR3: CASSLFLSGGEQYF; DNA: TGTGCCAGCAGTTTATTCCTTAGCGGGGGCGAGCAGTACTTC
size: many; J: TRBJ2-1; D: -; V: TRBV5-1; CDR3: CASSEGSYNEQFF; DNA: TGTGCCAGCAGTGAAGGAAGTTACAATGAGCAGTTCTTC
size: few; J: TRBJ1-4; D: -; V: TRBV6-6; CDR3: CASSRRALEKLFF; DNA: TGTGCCAGCAGTAGGCGTGCCCTGGAAAAACTGTTTTTT
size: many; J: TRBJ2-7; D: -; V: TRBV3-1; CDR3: CASSQGGNSYEQYF; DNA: TGTGCCAGCAGCCAAGGCGGGAACTCCTACGAGCAGTACTTC
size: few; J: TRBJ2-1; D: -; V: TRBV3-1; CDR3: CASSPTSSSYNEQFF; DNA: TGTGCCAGCAGCCCCACGTCTAGCTCCTACAATGAGCAGTTCTTC
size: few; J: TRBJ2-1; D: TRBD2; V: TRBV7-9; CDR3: CASSRSGGAVINEQFF; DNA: TGTGCCAGCAGCCGAAGCGGGGGGGCCGTAATCAATGAGCAGTTCTTC
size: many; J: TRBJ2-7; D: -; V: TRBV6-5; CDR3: CASRNGPEQYF; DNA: TGTGCCAGCAGGAACGGCCCCGAGCAGTACTTC
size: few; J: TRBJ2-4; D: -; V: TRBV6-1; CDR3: CASKATLGNQNIQYF; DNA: TGTGCCAGCAAAGCTACCCTGGGGAACCAAAACATTCAGTACTTC
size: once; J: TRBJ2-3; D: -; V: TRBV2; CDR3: CASMLTSTDTQYF; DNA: TGTGCCAGCATGCTAACTAGCACAGATACGCAGTATTTT
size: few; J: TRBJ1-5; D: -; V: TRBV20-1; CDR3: CSARRSSGAQHF; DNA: TGCAGTGCTAGAAGGTCCTCAGGTGCCCAGCATTTT
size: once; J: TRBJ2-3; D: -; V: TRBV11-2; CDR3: CASSLIFRDTQYF; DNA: TGTGCCAGCAGCTTAATTTTTCGAGATACGCAGTATTTT
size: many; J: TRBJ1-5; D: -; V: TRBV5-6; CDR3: CASSLGQLNQPQHF; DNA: TGTGCCAGCAGCTTGGGGCAATTAAATCAGCCCCAGCATTTT
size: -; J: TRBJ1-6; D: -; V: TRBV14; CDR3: CASSQEGRTPLHF; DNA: TGTGCCAGCAGCCAAGAAGGTCGGACACCCCTCCACTTT
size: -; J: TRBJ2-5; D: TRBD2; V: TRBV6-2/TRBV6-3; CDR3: CASSFRTSGQETQYF; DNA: TGTGCCAGCAGTTTTCGGACTAGCGGCCAAGAGACCCAGTACTTC
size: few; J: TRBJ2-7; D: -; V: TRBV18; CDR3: CASSPWISYEQYF; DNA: TGTGCCAGCTCACCATGGATCTCCTACGAGCAGTACTTC
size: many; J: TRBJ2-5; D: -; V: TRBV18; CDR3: CASSPLDTSSYQETQYF; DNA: TGTGCCAGCTCACCCCTAGACACTTCCTCGTACCAAGAGACCCAGTACTTC
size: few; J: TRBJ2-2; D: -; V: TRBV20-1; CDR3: CSAPGRGGRNTGELFF; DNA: TGCAGTGCCCCCGGACGAGGGGGTCGGAACACCGGGGAGCTGTTTTTT
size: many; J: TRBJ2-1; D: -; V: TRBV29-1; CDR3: CSVELGVSSYNEQFF; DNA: TGCAGCGTTGAACTCGGGGTTTCCTCCTACAATGAGCAGTTCTTC
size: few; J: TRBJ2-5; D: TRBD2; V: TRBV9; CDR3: CASSGTEREGLGQETQYF; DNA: TGTGCCAGCAGCGGGACTGAGCGGGAGGGCCTGGGGCAAGAGACCCAGTACTTC
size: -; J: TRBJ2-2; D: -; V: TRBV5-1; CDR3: CASSPFLGADGELFF; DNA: TGCGCCAGCAGCCCTTTCCTTGGGGCGGACGGGGAGCTGTTTTTT
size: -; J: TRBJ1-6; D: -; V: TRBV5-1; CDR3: CASSADGPNSPLHF; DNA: TGCGCCAGCAGCGCTGATGGCCCAAATTCACCCCTCCACTTT